The 15 T cell receptor beta chains listed next were all sequenced from one sample in a study of cytomegalovirus exposure and HLA in healthy donors. Primers included in the PCR were 60 Vbeta and 13 Jbeta primers. Data came from immunoSEQ multiplex PCR; TCRdb stores just in-frame clones and leaves some out. This sample lists approximately 120,000 clones; its ten largest clones have about 2%. Sequencing used PBMCs. The source is a man aged 40-49 years in good health and CMV-seronegative.

The chain combines TRBV29-1 with TRBJ2-1, with 7 bases matching TRBD1. CDR1 SQVTM and CDR2 ANQGSEA come from the germline V gene. The CDR3 consists of 15 residues. The V segment lost 6 bases and the J segment 8 bases; nucleotides outside the gene matches: 16. Here the CDR3 reads CSVRPDRVVAHEQFF. In DNA form, the CDR3 reads TGCAGCGTGAGGCCCGACAGGGTAGTCGCCCATGAGCAGTTCTTC.

This sequence joins TRBV11-3 and TRBJ1-2; no firm D call. Germline V gene sequence: CDR1 SGHNT, CDR2 YENEEA. V was cut by 6 bases and J by 10 bases, with 15 bases left in between. This CDR3 region has 12 residues. CDR3: CASRSGKSDYTF. CDR3 nucleotides: TGTGCCAGCAGATCGGGAAAATCCGACTACACCTTC.

The chain is built from TRBV6-1 and TRBJ2-7; D perhaps matches TRBD1 (5 bases). Germline values: CDR1 MNHNS, CDR2 SASEGT. Trimming cost V 2 bases and J 2 bases, with 13 bases left between them. The CDR3 is 15 residues long. The CDR3 here is CASSEMDTIPYEQYF. The CDR3 DNA follows: TGTGCCAGCAGTGAAATGGACACGATCCCCTACGAGCAGTACTTC.

This sequence joins TRBV5-4 and TRBJ2-3, with D hard to call. This CDR3 has 14 amino acids. Germline lookup yields CDR1 SGHNT and CDR2 YYREEE (reference sequence). With 4 bases removed from V and 6 bases from J, the gap between germline ends came to 15 bases. CDR3 nucleotide sequence: TGTGCCAGCAGCCCGAGATCGAAGAGCGATACGCAGTATTTT. It is translated as CASSPRSKSDTQYF.

CDR3 DNA sequence: TGTGCCAGCAGCCCGTCGACTAGCGGGAGCTCAGATACGCAGTATTTT. Translated, it gives CASSPSTSGSSDTQYF. The J gene is TRBJ2-3, the V gene TRBV5-6; TRBD2 matches at 12 bases. Per germline, CDR1 SGHDT and CDR2 YYEEEE. This CDR3 spans 16 amino acids. The trim removed 4 bases at V and 4 bases at J, leaving 7 bases unmatched.

The rearrangement links TRBV5-4 to TRBJ1-2, with D maybe TRBD1 (5 bases). Germline V CDR1 and CDR2: SGHNT, YYREEE (reference sequence). The CDR3 has 17 residues. V lost 2 bases and J lost 8, with 25 bases in between. DNA for the CDR3: TGTGCCAGCAGCTTCGGCGCCTCAGGGTCTGTCGCAGGAGGCTACACCTTC. This codes for CASSFGASGSVAGGYTF.

V gene TRBV6-6 combines with J gene TRBJ2-3, with 7 bases aligning to TRBD2. V was pared by 3 bases and J by 3 bases, with 9 bases of the junction left unmatched. Germline V gene lookup returns CDR1 MNHNY and CDR2 SVGAGI (reference sequence). This CDR3 is 16 amino acids long. The CDR3 is CASSYFREAKTDTQYF. CDR3 bases: TGTGCCAGCAGTTATTTCCGGGAGGCCAAAACAGATACGCAGTATTTT.

The CDR3 DNA is TGTGCCAGCAGTTCCGGGACAGAAGGGCAGCCCCAGCATTTT. This sequence encodes CASSSGTEGQPQHF. The rearrangement links TRBV27 to TRBJ1-5, with 7 bases identical to TRBD1. Trimming took 4 bases from V and 7 from J; bases not matched to a gene: 7. This CDR3 has 14 residues. Germline-derived CDR1 and CDR2 are MNHEY and SMNVEV (reference sequence).

V gene TRBV6-5 combines with J gene TRBJ2-7; 7 nucleotides agree with TRBD2. The V segment lost 10 bases and the J segment 4 bases; nucleotides outside the gene matches: 13. The CDR3 consists of 14 residues. CDR1 MNHEY and CDR2 SVGAGI come from the germline V gene. This CDR3 is CANLRSGDGYEQYF. CDR3 DNA sequence: TGTGCCAACCTCAGGAGCGGGGACGGGTACGAGCAGTACTTC.

This rearrangement joins TRBV11-3 to TRBJ2-1; no firm D call. The V end was cut by 5 bases, the J end by 0 bases, with 5 bases between. The CDR3 has 13 amino acids. In germline, CDR1 is SGHNT, CDR2 YENEEA. The CDR3 sequence: CASSVYSYNEQFF. The CDR3 bases are TGTGCCAGCAGCGTGTACTCCTACAATGAGCAGTTCTTC.

V and J are TRBV27 and TRBJ1-5, with 7 bases matching TRBD1. The length of the CDR3 is 14 residues. The germline gives CDR1 MNHEY, CDR2 SMNVEV (reference sequence). V was pared by 6 bases and J by 1 base, with 3 bases of the junction left unmatched. DNA of the CDR3: TGTGCCAGCAGACTGGGACAGAGCAATCAGCCCCAGCATTTT. Its protein product is CASRLGQSNQPQHF.

The chain employs TRBV5-6 and TRBJ1-4, with D possibly matching TRBD1 (6 bases). The CDR3 has 14 residues. Trimming pared 4 bases from V and 6 bases from J, leaving 13 bases between. The V gene's germline CDR1 is SGHDT and CDR2 YYEEEE. This chain's CDR3 is CASSEQGVDEKLFF. CDR3 bases: TGTGCCAGCAGCGAACAGGGTGTGGATGAAAAACTGTTTTTT.

The J gene is TRBJ2-3, the V gene TRBV9, with 8 nucleotides matching TRBD2. With 4 bases clipped from V and 1 base from J, the junction kept 5 bases outside the gene matches. Germline assignment: CDR1 SGDLS and CDR2 YYNGEE. The CDR3 is 15 residues long. This chain's CDR3 is CASSLTTSGTDTQYF. CDR3 coding DNA: TGTGCCAGCAGCCTTACGACTAGCGGCACAGATACGCAGTATTTT.

The chain combines TRBV30 with TRBJ1-4, with D possibly being TRBD1 (6 bases). There are 14 residues in the CDR3. Trimming removed 5 bases at V and 5 bases at J, with 15 bases between. CDR1 is GTSNPN and CDR2 is SVGIG in the germline V gene (reference sequence). The CDR3 reads CAWGRGGLNEKLFF. The CDR3 DNA follows: TGTGCCTGGGGGCGGGGGGGGCTGAATGAAAAACTGTTTTTT.

The V and J genes are TRBV10-3 and TRBJ2-7; no firm D call. With 6 bases removed from V and 6 bases from J, the gap between germline ends came to 9 bases. The CDR3 has 11 amino acids. The V gene's germline CDR1 is ENHRY and CDR2 SYGVKD. For the CDR3, the DNA is TGTGCCATCAGCCCACATGCCGAGCAGTACTTC. Translation gives CAISPHAEQYF.